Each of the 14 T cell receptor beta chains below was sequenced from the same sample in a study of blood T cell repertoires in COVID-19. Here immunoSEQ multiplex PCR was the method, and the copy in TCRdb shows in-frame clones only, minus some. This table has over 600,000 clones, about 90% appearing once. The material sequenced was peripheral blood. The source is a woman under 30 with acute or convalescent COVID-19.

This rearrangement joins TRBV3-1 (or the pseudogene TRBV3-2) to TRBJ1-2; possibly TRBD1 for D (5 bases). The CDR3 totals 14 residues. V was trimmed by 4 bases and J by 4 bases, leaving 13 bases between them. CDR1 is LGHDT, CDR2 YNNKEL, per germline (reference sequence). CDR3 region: CASSPLGAGYGYTF. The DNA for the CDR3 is TGTGCCAGCAGCCCCCTTGGGGCCGGCTATGGCTACACCTTC.

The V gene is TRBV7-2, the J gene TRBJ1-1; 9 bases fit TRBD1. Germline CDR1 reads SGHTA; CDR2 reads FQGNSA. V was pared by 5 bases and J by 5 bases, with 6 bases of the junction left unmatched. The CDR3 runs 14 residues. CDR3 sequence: CASSKDRGRTEAFF. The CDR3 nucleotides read TGTGCCAGCAGCAAGGACAGGGGTCGGACTGAAGCTTTCTTT.

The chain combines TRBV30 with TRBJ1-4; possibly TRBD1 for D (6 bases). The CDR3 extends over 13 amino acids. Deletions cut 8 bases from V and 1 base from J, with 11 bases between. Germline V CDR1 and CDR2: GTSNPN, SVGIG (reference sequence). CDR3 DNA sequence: TGTGCCGGAACACAGGGAACTAATGAAAAACTGTTTTTT. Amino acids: CAGTQGTNEKLFF.

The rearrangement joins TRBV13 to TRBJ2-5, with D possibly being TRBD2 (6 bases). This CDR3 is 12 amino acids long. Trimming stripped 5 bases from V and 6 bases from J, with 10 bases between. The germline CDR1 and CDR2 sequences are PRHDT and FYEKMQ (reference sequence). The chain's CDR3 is CASSGGRQTQYF. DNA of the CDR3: TGTGCCAGCAGCGGGGGGAGACAGACCCAGTACTTC.

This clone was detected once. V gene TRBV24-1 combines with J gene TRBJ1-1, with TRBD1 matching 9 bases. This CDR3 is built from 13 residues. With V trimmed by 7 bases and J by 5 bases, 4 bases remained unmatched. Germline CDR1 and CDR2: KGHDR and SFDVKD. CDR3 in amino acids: CATRGTGWTEAFF. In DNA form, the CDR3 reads TGTGCCACCAGGGGGACAGGGTGGACTGAAGCTTTCTTT.

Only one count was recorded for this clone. CDR3 residues: CASSATGTSQPQHF. The CDR3 DNA is TGTGCCAGCAGCGCGACAGGGACTAGTCAGCCCCAGCATTTT. The V and J genes are TRBV7-2 and TRBJ1-5, with 7 positions matching TRBD1. Germline loops: CDR1 SGHTA, CDR2 FQGNSA. Trimming at V came to 5 bases and at J to 6 bases, leaving 7 bases not matched to a gene. This CDR3 contains 14 residues.

Written as DNA, the CDR3 is TGCAGCGTTGAGACGGGGGGGAGCTCAAGCTGCACCTTC. Its translation: CSVETGGSSSCTF. This chain joins TRBV29-1 and TRBJ1-2; D is possibly TRBD1 (5 bases). The CDR3 loop spans 13 amino acids. Trimming removed 3 bases at V and 13 bases at J, with 21 bases between. Germline V lookup: CDR1 SQVTM, CDR2 ANQGSEA.

In DNA, the CDR3 is TGTGCCACCGGGGGGGGCTTGCAGGAGACCCAGTACTTC. Its protein is CATGGGLQETQYF. The rearrangement joins TRBV6-6 to TRBJ2-5; 8 nucleotides line up with TRBD2. V lost 10 bases, J lost 5 bases, and 9 bases stayed unmatched. The germline V gene has CDR1 MNHNY and CDR2 SVGAGI (reference sequence). The CDR3 is 13 amino acids.

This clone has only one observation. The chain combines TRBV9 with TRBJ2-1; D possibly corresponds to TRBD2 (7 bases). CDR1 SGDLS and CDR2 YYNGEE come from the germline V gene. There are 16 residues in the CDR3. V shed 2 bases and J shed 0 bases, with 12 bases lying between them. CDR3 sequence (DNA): TGTGCCAGCAGCGTGAGGGGGGAGGGCTCCTACAATGAGCAGTTCTTC. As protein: CASSVRGEGSYNEQFF.

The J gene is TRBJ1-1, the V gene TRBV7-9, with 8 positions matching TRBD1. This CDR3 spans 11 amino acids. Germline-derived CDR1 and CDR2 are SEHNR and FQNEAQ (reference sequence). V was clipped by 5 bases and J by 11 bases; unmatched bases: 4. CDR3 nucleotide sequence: TGTGCCAGCAGCAACCGGGACAGGGCTTTCTTT. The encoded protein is CASSNRDRAFF.

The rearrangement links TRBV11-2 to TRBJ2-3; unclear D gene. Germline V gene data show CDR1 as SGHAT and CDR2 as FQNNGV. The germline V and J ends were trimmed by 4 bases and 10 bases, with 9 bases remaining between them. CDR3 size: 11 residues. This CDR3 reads CASSSPGAQYF. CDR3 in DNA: TGTGCCAGCAGCTCCCCCGGAGCGCAGTATTTT.

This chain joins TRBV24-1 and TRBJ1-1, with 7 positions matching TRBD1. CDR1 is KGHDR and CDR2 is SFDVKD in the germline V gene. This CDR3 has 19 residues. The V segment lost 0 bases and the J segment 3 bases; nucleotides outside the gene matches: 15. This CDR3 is CATSDLHFPLGGEDTEAFF. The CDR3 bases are TGTGCCACCAGTGATTTGCACTTTCCGTTAGGGGGCGAAGACACTGAAGCTTTCTTT.

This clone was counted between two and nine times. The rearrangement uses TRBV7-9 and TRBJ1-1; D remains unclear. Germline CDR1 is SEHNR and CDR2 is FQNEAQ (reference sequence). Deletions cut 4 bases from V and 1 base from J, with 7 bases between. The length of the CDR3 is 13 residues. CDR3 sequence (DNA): TGTGCCAGCAGCTCCGAGAGGAACACTGAAGCTTTCTTT. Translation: CASSSERNTEAFF.

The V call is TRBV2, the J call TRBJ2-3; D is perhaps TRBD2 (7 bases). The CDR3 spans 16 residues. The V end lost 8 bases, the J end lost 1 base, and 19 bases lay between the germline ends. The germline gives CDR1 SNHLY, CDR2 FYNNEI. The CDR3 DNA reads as TGTGCCAGCTCCCTATGGGGGGGGCAACGCACAGATACGCAGTATTTT. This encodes CASSLWGGQRTDTQYF.